This is a list of T cell receptor beta chains from one sample in a study of T cell repertoires in cytomegalovirus infection. TCRdb recomputed calls from the reads with MiXCR, one row per CDR3 protein. The sample has about 360,000 distinct CDR3 sequences, 15% to 20% seen once. Sequences were obtained from PBMCs. These receptors were obtained from a human donor in good health (CMV status not recorded). Some clones in this sample may be carry-over from other donors' samples. Each CDR3 is given with its conserved first and last residue. D genes are given only for firm matches. Not every row has a clone size; where given, it reads once, few, many or a size class.

J gene | V gene | D gene | clone size | CDR3 DNA | CDR3 protein
TRBJ2-5 | TRBV20-1 | NA | few | TGCAGTGCTAGCTTCCCCCCTTGGGGCGACCAAGAGACCCAGTACTTC | CSASFPPWGDQETQYF
TRBJ2-3 | TRBV27 | NA | NA | TGTGCCAGTAAGGGTACAGATACGCAGTATTTT | CASKGTDTQYF
TRBJ2-4 | TRBV14 | NA | few | TGTGCCAGCAGCCAAGGAATAGCCAAAAACATTCAGTACTTC | CASSQGIAKNIQYF
TRBJ2-1 | TRBV19 | TRBD1 | NA | TGTGCCAGTAGTTCACCCGGACAGGGAAACTACAATGAGCAGTTCTTC | CASSSPGQGNYNEQFF
TRBJ2-7 | TRBV7-2 | TRBD1 | many | TGTGCCAGCAGCTTAGCGGCAGGGGGTTTGGGCGAGCAGTACTTC | CASSLAAGGLGEQYF
TRBJ2-7 | TRBV5-6 | NA | few | TGTGCCAGCAGCTTGGCTTGGTCCAGCGAGCAGTACTTC | CASSLAWSSEQYF
TRBJ2-7 | TRBV10-3 | TRBD1 | NA | TGTGCCATCAGGGAGGGGACAGGGGGTACCTACGAGCAGTACTTC | CAIREGTGGTYEQYF
TRBJ2-5 | TRBV14 | TRBD1 | many | TGTGCCAGCAGCAACGCACAGGGGTGGACCCAGTACTTC | CASSNAQGWTQYF
TRBJ2-3 | TRBV6-2/TRBV6-3 | TRBD2 | NA | TGTGCCAGCGACCCTGGACTAGCGGGCTTAGATACGCAGTATTTT | CASDPGLAGLDTQYF
TRBJ2-7 | TRBV7-9 | NA | many | TGTGCCAGCAGCTTAGCGCTCTACGAGCAGTACTTC | CASSLALYEQYF
TRBJ1-1 | TRBV19 | NA | NA | TGTGCCAGTAGTATAGGACAGGACAACACTGAAGCTTTCTTT | CASSIGQDNTEAFF